These 8 T cell receptor beta chains originate from one sample sequenced in a study of human T cells and chemical hapten exposure. Time point reported: patch test 2, 6 weeks after DPC sensitization. The sample's treatment: therapeutic diphenylcyclopropenone sensitization with weekly scalp DPC. TCRdb independently ran MiXCR on the RACE reads; one entry per CDR3 protein. The sample includes approximately 350,000 distinct CDR3 sequences, around 6% seen only once; the top ten take 5% to 6%. Sequenced here: whole blood, sampled in connection with sensitization to the hapten diphenylcyclopropenone (DPC). Source of these receptors: a woman between 18 and 30 years old with alopecia areata. Some clones in this sample may be carry-over from other donors' samples.

The table lists this clonotype with many counts. V usage is TRBV3-1 and J usage is TRBJ2-3; D not certain. The germline V gene encodes CDR1 LGHDT and CDR2 YNNKEL (reference sequence). The germline V and J ends were trimmed by 3 bases and 6 bases, with 10 bases remaining between them. This CDR3 is 13 amino acids long. As DNA, the CDR3 is TGTGCCAGCAGCCAGTTTCTCTCGGATACGCAGTATTTT. Protein product: CASSQFLSDTQYF.

In this sample, this clonotype turned up many times. The rearrangement joins TRBV6-6 to TRBJ2-3, with a weak D call TRBD1 (5 bases). Deletions cut 3 bases from V and 4 bases from J, with 11 bases between. The CDR3 covers 14 residues. Germline V gene data show CDR1 as MNHNY and CDR2 as SVGAGI (reference sequence). The CDR3 sequence is CASSYQGRPDTQYF. The CDR3 DNA reads TGTGCCAGCAGTTATCAGGGAAGGCCAGATACGCAGTATTTT.

This clonotype was counted ten times or more. The chain recombines TRBV7-6 with TRBJ1-6; 8 nucleotides line up with TRBD1. The CDR3 sequence is 14 residues long. V lost 4 bases and J lost 8; bases outside the gene matches: 4. Germline lookup yields CDR1 SGHVS and CDR2 FNYEAQ. Here the CDR3 DNA reads TGTGCCAGCAGCTCGGGACAGGCCGATTCACCCCTCCACTTT. Translated, it gives CASSSGQADSPLHF.

This clonotype was counted only a few times. The J gene is TRBJ1-2, the V gene TRBV3-1, with 7 positions matching TRBD1. CDR1 and CDR2 from the germline V gene are LGHDT and YNNKEL (reference sequence). The CDR3 sequence is 15 residues long. The trim removed 0 bases at V and 7 bases at J, leaving 8 bases unmatched. In DNA form, the CDR3 reads TGTGCCAGCAGCCAAGATTCGACAGGGATGCTTGGCTACACCTTC. This encodes CASSQDSTGMLGYTF.

In its sample, this clonotype was seen a few times. The chain employs TRBV6-5 and TRBJ2-4, with TRBD1 matching 8 bases. This CDR3 region has 15 residues. Losses at the gene ends were 6 bases for V and 0 bases for J; bases not matched to a gene: 4. Germline V gene data show CDR1 as MNHEY and CDR2 as SVGAGI. The CDR3 reads CASSYRGEAKNIQYF. The CDR3 DNA is TGTGCCAGCAGCTACAGGGGGGAAGCCAAAAACATTCAGTACTTC.

This clonotype has a handful of counts. The chain couples TRBV6-5 to TRBJ2-3, with D unresolved. The CDR3 runs to 15 residues. Germline CDR1 reads MNHEY; CDR2 reads SVGAGI. Trimming pared 5 bases from V and 0 bases from J, leaving 12 bases between. The chain's CDR3 is CASSISGGSTDTQYF. CDR3 DNA: TGTGCCAGCAGTATTTCGGGCGGAAGCACAGATACGCAGTATTTT.

This clonotype was counted ten times or more. The rearrangement joins TRBV15 to TRBJ1-5; D remains ambiguous. Germline assignment: CDR1 LNHNV and CDR2 YYDKDF (reference sequence). This CDR3 has 14 amino acids. V lost 3 bases and J 6 bases, leaving 12 bases between the germline ends. CDR3 in amino acids: CATSSRGLGQPQHF. DNA of the CDR3: TGTGCCACCAGCAGCCGAGGGTTAGGTCAGCCCCAGCATTTT.

This chain joins TRBV9 and TRBJ2-5; D not certain. The CDR3 contains 14 residues. Trimming removed 4 bases from V and 4 bases from J, with 14 bases in between. Per the germline V gene, CDR1 is SGDLS and CDR2 is YYNGEE. Here the CDR3 reads CASSPLSTGETQYF. As DNA, the CDR3 is TGTGCCAGCAGCCCCCTCTCGACGGGAGAGACCCAGTACTTC. Together with reference TRBV9 and TRBJ2-5, the CDR3 gives the full variable domain: DSGVTQTPKHLITATGQRVTLRCSPRSGDLSVYWYQQSLDQGLQFLIQYYNGEERAKGNILERFSAQQFPDLHSELNLSSLELGDSALYFCASSPLSTGETQYFGPGTRLLVL.